This entry lists 21 T cell receptor beta chains sequenced from one sample in a study of OX40 agonist ivuxolimab in advanced cancers. The method was immunoSEQ multiplex PCR; TCRdb's version includes in-frame clones alone and lacks a portion of them. The sample has around 65,000 clones, about 92% seen once; the top ten hold approximately 0.62%. This sample comprised CD4+ or CD8+ T cells sorted from blood, obtained in a trial of the OX40 agonist ivuxolimab. These receptors all come from an adult with an advanced solid tumor such as melanoma, head and neck, liver or kidney cancer.

The chain couples TRBV4-1 to TRBJ1-3, with 7 bases identical to TRBD1. Germline values: CDR1 MGHRA, CDR2 YSYEKL. CDR3 length: 18 residues. V shed 1 base and J 4 bases; nucleotides not matched to a gene: 13. The CDR3 protein is CASSQGEQYRGSGNTIYF. CDR3 bases: TGCGCCAGCAGCCAAGGAGAGCAGTACAGGGGATCAGGAAACACCATATATTTT.

The chain uses TRBV4-1 and TRBJ2-5; the match to TRBD2 covers 7 bases. Germline V gives CDR1 MGHRA, CDR2 YSYEKL. With 1 base clipped from V and 5 bases from J, the junction kept 10 bases outside the gene matches. The CDR3 consists of 16 residues. CDR3 protein: CASSQGGGGPGETQYF. CDR3 nucleotide sequence: TGCGCCAGCAGCCAAGGGGGGGGAGGGCCCGGGGAGACCCAGTACTTC.

The V gene is TRBV5-1, the J gene TRBJ2-2; D remains unclear. Germline V gene data show CDR1 as SGHRS and CDR2 as YFSETQ. V lost 3 bases and J 2 bases, leaving 11 bases between the germline ends. There are 15 residues in the CDR3. CDR3 region: CASSYSPTNTGELFF. The CDR3 DNA sequence: TGCGCCAGCAGCTACTCCCCAACAAACACCGGGGAGCTGTTTTTT.

This rearrangement joins TRBV29-1 to TRBJ2-1, with D possibly TRBD2 on 7 matching bases. The CDR3 consists of 13 residues. Germline CDR1 and CDR2: SQVTM and ANQGSEA. The V end was cut by 6 bases, the J end by 7 bases, with 16 bases between. The DNA of the CDR3 is TGCAGCGTGGGGCTTGGGGGGGCAAATGAGCAGTTCTTC. Protein product: CSVGLGGANEQFF.

V usage is TRBV15 and J usage is TRBJ2-7; 11 nucleotides line up with TRBD1. The CDR3 contains 15 residues. The V gene's germline CDR1 is LNHNV and CDR2 YYDKDF (reference sequence). Trimming removed 1 base from V and 2 bases from J; junction bases left unmatched: 1. The CDR3 reads CATSRGTGGTYEQYF. Here the CDR3 DNA reads TGTGCCACCAGCAGAGGGACAGGGGGCACCTACGAGCAGTACTTC.

The chain joins TRBV6-5 to TRBJ1-1; tentatively, D is TRBD1 (5 bases). Trimming left V 5 bases short and J 5 bases short, with 12 bases between. In germline, CDR1 is MNHEY, CDR2 SVGAGI. This CDR3 comprises 13 residues. The chain's CDR3 is CASSRVGGTEAFF. The CDR3 DNA follows: TGTGCCAGCAGTCGCGTGGGGGGAACTGAAGCTTTCTTT.

The rearrangement joins TRBV5-6 to TRBJ1-4; maybe TRBD1 (5 bases). CDR1 and CDR2 (germline): SGHDT, YYEEEE. The germline V and J ends were trimmed by 0 bases and 7 bases, with 10 bases remaining between them. This CDR3 has 14 amino acids. The CDR3 DNA reads as TGTGCCAGCAGCTTGGGCAGGGAGGGTGAAAAACTGTTTTTT. It encodes CASSLGREGEKLFF.

This sequence joins TRBV5-1 and TRBJ2-1, with TRBD2 as a possible D gene (6 bases). The CDR3 is 13 amino acids. Per the germline V gene, CDR1 is SGHRS and CDR2 is YFSETQ. V lost 4 bases to trimming and J lost 4 bases, with 9 bases between them. In DNA, the CDR3 is TGCGCCAGCAGCCCAGGGACTTACAATGAGCAGTTCTTC. It yields the protein CASSPGTYNEQFF.

The genes are TRBV6-6 and TRBJ2-7, with D perhaps TRBD1 or TRBD2 (5 bases each). The CDR3 spans 14 residues. With 0 bases removed from V and 4 bases from J, the gap between germline ends came to 10 bases. In germline, CDR1 is MNHNY, CDR2 SVGAGI (reference sequence). The CDR3 region is CASSYSRGTYEQYF. CDR3 nucleotide sequence: TGTGCCAGCAGTTACTCGAGGGGCACTTACGAGCAGTACTTC.

The V gene is TRBV18, the J gene TRBJ1-2; no reliable D call. Germline loops: CDR1 KGHSH, CDR2 LQKENI. V was clipped by 0 bases and J by 4 bases, with 12 bases between them. The CDR3 contains 15 residues. CDR3 coding DNA: TGTGCCAGCTCACCACCTTCCGCGGGCAGCTATGGCTACACCTTC. Protein sequence: CASSPPSAGSYGYTF. Full variable domain (remainder filled in from reference TRBV18 and TRBJ1-2): NAGVMQNPRHLVRRRGQEARLRCSPMKGHSHVYWYRQLPEEGLKFMVYLQKENIIDESGMPKERFSAEFPKEGPSILRIQQVVRGDSAAYFCASSPPSAGSYGYTFGSGTRLTVV.

The rearrangement joins TRBV19 to TRBJ2-5; 8 bases agree with TRBD2. Germline V gene sequence: CDR1 LNHDA, CDR2 SQIVND (reference sequence). The CDR3 extends over 13 amino acids. J gave up 5 bases and V 5 bases, and 4 bases lay outside the gene matches. The CDR3 DNA sequence: TGTGCCAGTAGTTCGGGAGGGAGGGAGACCCAGTACTTC. This sequence encodes CASSSGGRETQYF.

The J gene is TRBJ2-3, the V gene TRBV6-1; 10 nucleotides match TRBD2. The V segment lost 5 bases and the J segment 5 bases; nucleotides outside the gene matches: 7. Per the germline V gene, CDR1 is MNHNS and CDR2 is SASEGT. CDR3 length: 15 residues. Here the CDR3 reads CASSPRTSGGDTQYF. The CDR3 coding sequence is TGTGCCAGCAGTCCGCGGACTAGCGGCGGAGATACGCAGTATTTT.

V is TRBV10-3 and J is TRBJ1-4; 10 bases fit TRBD1. This CDR3 contains 13 residues. From germline, CDR1 is ENHRY and CDR2 SYGVKD. Trimming removed 6 bases from V and 14 bases from J; junction bases left unmatched: 9. The chain's CDR3 is CAISGTGDVGLFF. The CDR3 DNA reads TGTGCCATCAGCGGGACAGGGGATGTGGGCCTGTTTTTT.

The J gene is TRBJ2-1, the V gene TRBV6-6, with 8 bases that match TRBD2. There are 13 residues in the CDR3. Trimming removed 7 bases from V and 10 bases from J; junction bases left unmatched: 9. Germline V CDR1 and CDR2: MNHNY, SVGAGI (reference sequence). CDR3 nucleotides: TGTGCCAGCACCGACGCGGGGGGCCAAGAGCAGTTCTTC. Translated, it gives CASTDAGGQEQFF.

The chain carries TRBV11-3 and TRBJ1-1; D not certain. This CDR3 spans 17 amino acids. The germline V gene encodes CDR1 SGHNT and CDR2 YENEEA. V was clipped by 1 base and J by 5 bases, with 20 bases between them. The CDR3: CASSLAGASGRGTEAFF. The CDR3 DNA is TGTGCCAGCAGCTTAGCGGGCGCGTCGGGCCGAGGGACTGAAGCTTTCTTT.

This chain uses TRBV6-5 with TRBJ2-2, with no clear D. The CDR3 runs 14 residues. Germline assignment: CDR1 MNHEY and CDR2 SVGAGI. Trimming took off 0 bases at V and 4 bases at J, with 6 bases between the two ends. DNA of the CDR3: TGTGCCAGCAGTTACTCGATGCGCACCGGGGAGCTGTTTTTT. Its translation: CASSYSMRTGELFF.

J is TRBJ2-3 and V is TRBV7-8; no definite D call. Trimming removed 1 base from V and 2 bases from J, with 7 bases in between. CDR3 length equals 14 residues. CDR1 is SGHVS and CDR2 is FQNEAQ in the germline V gene. The CDR3 region has the DNA TGTGCCAGCAGCTTAGACCCACACACAGATACGCAGTATTTT. Its protein is CASSLDPHTDTQYF.

The chain uses TRBV21-1 and TRBJ1-6; the table assigns TRBD1, which was not confirmed against the DNA. TRBV21-1 counts as a pseudogene. The CDR3 has 14 residues. CDR3 DNA: TGTGCCAGCAGCAAAGCCAGGGGAAATTCACCCCTCCACTTT. Its protein product is CASSKARGNSPLHF.

In DNA form, the CDR3 reads TGCGCCAGCAGCCAAGGCACCTACGAGCAGTACTTC. This encodes CASSQGTYEQYF. The V and J genes are TRBV4-1 and TRBJ2-7; D remains ambiguous. Trimming pared 1 base from V and 2 bases from J, leaving 3 bases between. The V gene's germline CDR1 is MGHRA and CDR2 YSYEKL. The CDR3 runs 12 residues.

The genes are TRBV7-2 and TRBJ2-1, with a possible D match to TRBD2 (6 bases). The V gene's germline CDR1 is SGHTA and CDR2 FQGNSA. This CDR3 region has 16 residues. V gave up 1 base and J gave up 10 bases, with 20 bases separating them. The CDR3 DNA sequence: TGTGCCAGCAGCTTAGTTGGGCGCGGGGCCCCGGGGGAGCAGTTCTTC. It encodes CASSLVGRGAPGEQFF. Full variable domain (remainder filled in from reference TRBV7-2 and TRBJ2-1): GAGVSQSPSNKVTEKGKDVELRCDPISGHTALYWYRQSLGQGLEFLIYFQGNSAPDKSGLPSDRFSAERTGGSVSTLTIQRTQQEDSAVYLCASSLVGRGAPGEQFFGPGTRLTVL.

In its sample, this clone was seen a few times. The chain combines TRBV27 with TRBJ1-1; 7 nucleotides line up with TRBD1. The CDR3 has 15 amino acids. CDR1 MNHEY and CDR2 SMNVEV come from the germline V gene (reference sequence). After removal of 6 bases from V and 1 base from J, the junction contained 8 bases not matched to a gene. The chain's CDR3 is CASSKMDRTNTEAFF. DNA for the CDR3: TGTGCCAGCAGCAAAATGGACAGGACGAACACTGAAGCTTTCTTT.